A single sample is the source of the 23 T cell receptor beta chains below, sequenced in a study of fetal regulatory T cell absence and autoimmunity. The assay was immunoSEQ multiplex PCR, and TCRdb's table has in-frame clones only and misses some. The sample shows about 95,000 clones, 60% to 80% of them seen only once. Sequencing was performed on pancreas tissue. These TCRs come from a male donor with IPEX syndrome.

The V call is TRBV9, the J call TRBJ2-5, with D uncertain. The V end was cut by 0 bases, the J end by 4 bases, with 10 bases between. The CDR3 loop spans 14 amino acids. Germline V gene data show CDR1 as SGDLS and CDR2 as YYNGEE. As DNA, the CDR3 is TGTGCCAGCAGCGTAGGGGTCTCCGGAGAGACCCAGTACTTC. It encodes CASSVGVSGETQYF.

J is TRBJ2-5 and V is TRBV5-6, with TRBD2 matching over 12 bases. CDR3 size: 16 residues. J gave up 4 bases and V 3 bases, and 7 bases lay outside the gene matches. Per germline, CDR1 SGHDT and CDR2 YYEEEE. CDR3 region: CASSWTGLAGGETQYF. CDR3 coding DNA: TGTGCCAGCAGCTGGACGGGACTAGCGGGCGGAGAGACCCAGTACTTC. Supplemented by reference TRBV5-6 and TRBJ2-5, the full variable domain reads DAGVTQSPTHLIKTRGQQVTLRCSPKSGHDTVSWYQQALGQGPQFIFQYYEEEERQRGNFPDRFSGHQFPNYSSELNVNALLLGDSALYLCASSWTGLAGGETQYFGPGTRLLVL.

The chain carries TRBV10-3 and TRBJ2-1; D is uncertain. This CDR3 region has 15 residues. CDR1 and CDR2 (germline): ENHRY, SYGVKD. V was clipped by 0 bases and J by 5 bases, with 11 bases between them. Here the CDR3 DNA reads TGTGCCATCAGTGAGTCATCACTACCTGACAATGAGCAGTTCTTC. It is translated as CAISESSLPDNEQFF.

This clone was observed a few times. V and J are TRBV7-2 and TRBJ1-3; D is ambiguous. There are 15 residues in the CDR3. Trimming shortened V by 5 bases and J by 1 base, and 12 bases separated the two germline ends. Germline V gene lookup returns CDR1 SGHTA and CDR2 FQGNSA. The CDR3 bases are TGTGCCAGCAGCCATAACGGGCTTTCTGGAAACACCATATATTTT. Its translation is CASSHNGLSGNTIYF.

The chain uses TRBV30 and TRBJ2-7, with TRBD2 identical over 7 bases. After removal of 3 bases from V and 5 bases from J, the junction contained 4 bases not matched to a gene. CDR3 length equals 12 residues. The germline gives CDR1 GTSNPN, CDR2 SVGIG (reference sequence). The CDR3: CAWSHTSDEQYF. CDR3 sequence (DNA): TGTGCCTGGAGCCACACTAGCGACGAGCAGTACTTC. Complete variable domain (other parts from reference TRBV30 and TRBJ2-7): SQTIHQWPATLVQPVGSPLSLECTVEGTSNPNLYWYRQAAGRGLQLLFYSVGIGQISSEVPQNLSASRPQDRQFILSSKKLLLSDSGFYLCAWSHTSDEQYFGPGTRLTVT.

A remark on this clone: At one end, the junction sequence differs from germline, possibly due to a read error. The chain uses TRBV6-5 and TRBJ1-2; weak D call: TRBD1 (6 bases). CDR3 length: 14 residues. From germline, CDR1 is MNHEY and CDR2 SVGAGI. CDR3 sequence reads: CASSYLYREISYTF. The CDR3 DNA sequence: TGCGCCAGCAGTTACCTATACAGGGAAATAAGCTACACCTTC.

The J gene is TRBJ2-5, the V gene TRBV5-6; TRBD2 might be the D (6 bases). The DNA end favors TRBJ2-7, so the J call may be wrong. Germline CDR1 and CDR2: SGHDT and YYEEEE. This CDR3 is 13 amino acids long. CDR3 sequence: CASSAGTSYEQYF. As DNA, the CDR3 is TGTGCCAGCAGCGCTGGGACTTCTTACGAGCAGTACTTC.

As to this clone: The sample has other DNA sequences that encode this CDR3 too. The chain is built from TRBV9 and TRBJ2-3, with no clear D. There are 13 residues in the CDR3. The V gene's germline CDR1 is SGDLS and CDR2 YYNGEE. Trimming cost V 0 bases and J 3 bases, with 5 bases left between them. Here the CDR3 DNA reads TGTGCCAGCAGCGTAGGAAGGACAGATACGCAGTATTTT. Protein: CASSVGRTDTQYF.

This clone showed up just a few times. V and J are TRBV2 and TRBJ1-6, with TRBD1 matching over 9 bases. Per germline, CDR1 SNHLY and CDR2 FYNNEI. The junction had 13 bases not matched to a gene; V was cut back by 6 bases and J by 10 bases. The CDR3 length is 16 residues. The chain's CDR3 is CASRRDRAMGGSPLHF. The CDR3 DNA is TGTGCCAGCAGGCGGGACAGGGCGATGGGGGGCTCACCCCTCCACTTT.

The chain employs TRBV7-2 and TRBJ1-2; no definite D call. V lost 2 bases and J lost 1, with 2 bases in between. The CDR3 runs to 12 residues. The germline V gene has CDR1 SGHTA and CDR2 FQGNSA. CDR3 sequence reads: CASSLHNYGYTF. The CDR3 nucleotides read TGTGCCAGCAGCTTACATAACTATGGCTACACCTTC.

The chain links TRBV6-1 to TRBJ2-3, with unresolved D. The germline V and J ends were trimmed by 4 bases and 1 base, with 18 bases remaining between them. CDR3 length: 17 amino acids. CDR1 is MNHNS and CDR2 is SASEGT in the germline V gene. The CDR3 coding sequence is TGTGCCAGCAGTGTCGGGTGGGTGGCCTACCGCACAGATACGCAGTATTTT. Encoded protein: CASSVGWVAYRTDTQYF.

This chain's CDR3 is CASSPGTVSTGELFF. The CDR3 DNA sequence: TGCGCCAGCAGCCCGGGGACAGTCTCCACCGGGGAGCTGTTTTTT. J is TRBJ2-2 and V is TRBV4-3, with TRBD1 identical over 7 bases. CDR1 and CDR2 from the germline V gene are LGHNA and YSLEER. The CDR3 is 15 residues long. J was trimmed by 4 bases and V by 4 bases; bases with no gene match: 6.

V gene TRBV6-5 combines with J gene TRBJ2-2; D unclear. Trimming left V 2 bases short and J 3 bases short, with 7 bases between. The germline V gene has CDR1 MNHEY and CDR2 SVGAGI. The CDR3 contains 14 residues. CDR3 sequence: CASSYRAYTGELFF. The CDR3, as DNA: TGTGCCAGCAGTTACCGGGCTTACACCGGGGAGCTGTTTTTT.

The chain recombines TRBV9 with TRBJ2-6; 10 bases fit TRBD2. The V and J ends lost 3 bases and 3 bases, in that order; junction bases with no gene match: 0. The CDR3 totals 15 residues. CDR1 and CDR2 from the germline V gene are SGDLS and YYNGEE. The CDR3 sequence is CASSASGGGANVLTF. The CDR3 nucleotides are TGTGCCAGCAGCGCTAGCGGGGGTGGGGCCAACGTCCTGACTTTC.

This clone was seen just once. CDR3 amino acids: CASGPIGGPSTDTQYF. The CDR3 DNA sequence: TGTGCCAGCGGCCCCATCGGGGGGCCTAGCACAGATACGCAGTATTTT. The chain combines TRBV7-2 with TRBJ2-3, with a possible D match to TRBD2 (7 bases). Trimming left V 8 bases short and J 0 bases short, with 18 bases between. CDR1 and CDR2 from the germline V gene are SGHTA and FQGNSA. The CDR3 spans 16 residues.

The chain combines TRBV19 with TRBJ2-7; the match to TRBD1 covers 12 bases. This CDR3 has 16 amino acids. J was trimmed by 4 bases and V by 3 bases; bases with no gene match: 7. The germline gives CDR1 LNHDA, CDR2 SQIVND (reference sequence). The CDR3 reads CASSISGTGGWYEQYF. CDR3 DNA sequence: TGTGCCAGTAGTATTAGCGGGACAGGGGGCTGGTACGAGCAGTACTTC.

CDR3 sequence: CASSLETGLEAFF. The CDR3 bases are TGTGCCAGCAGCTTGGAGACAGGGTTAGAAGCTTTCTTT. The chain joins TRBV5-4 to TRBJ1-1, with 7 bases that match TRBD1. The junction had 4 bases not matched to a gene; V was cut back by 0 bases and J by 8 bases. CDR1 is SGHNT, CDR2 YYREEE, per germline (reference sequence). The CDR3 has 13 residues.

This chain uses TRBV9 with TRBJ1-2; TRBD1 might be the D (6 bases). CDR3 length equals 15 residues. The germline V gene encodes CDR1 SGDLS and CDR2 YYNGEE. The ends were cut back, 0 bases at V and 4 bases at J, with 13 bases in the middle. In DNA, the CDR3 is TGTGCCAGCAGCGTAGCCCAGGGACACCTCTATGGCTACACCTTC. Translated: CASSVAQGHLYGYTF.

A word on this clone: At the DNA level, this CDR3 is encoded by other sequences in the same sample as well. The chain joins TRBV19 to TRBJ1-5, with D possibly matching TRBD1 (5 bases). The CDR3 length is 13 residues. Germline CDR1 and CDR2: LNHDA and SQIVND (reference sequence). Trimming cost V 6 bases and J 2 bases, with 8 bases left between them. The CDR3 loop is CASRGRGNQPQHF. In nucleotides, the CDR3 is TGTGCCAGTAGAGGCAGGGGCAATCAGCCCCAGCATTTT.

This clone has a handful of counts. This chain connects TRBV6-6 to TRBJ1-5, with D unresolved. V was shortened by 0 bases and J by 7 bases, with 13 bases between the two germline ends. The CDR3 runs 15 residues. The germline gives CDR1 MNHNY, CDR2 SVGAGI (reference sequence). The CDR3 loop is CASSYSTHTHQPQHF. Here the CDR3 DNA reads TGTGCCAGCAGTTACTCGACACATACGCACCAGCCCCAGCATTTT.

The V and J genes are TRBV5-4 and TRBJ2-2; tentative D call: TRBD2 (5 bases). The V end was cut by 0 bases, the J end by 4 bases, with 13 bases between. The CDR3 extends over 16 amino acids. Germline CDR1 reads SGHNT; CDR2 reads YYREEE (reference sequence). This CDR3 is CASSLGPGEGTGELFF. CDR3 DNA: TGTGCCAGCAGCTTGGGCCCCGGGGAAGGCACCGGGGAGCTGTTTTTT.

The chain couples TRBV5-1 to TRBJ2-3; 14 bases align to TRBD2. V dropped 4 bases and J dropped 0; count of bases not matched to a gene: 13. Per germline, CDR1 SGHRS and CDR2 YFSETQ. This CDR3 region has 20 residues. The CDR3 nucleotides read TGCGCCAGCAGCCCCACTCCGGGACTAGCGGGGGCCCCTAGCACAGATACGCAGTATTTT. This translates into CASSPTPGLAGAPSTDTQYF. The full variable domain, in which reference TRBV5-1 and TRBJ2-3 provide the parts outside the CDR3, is KAGVTQTPRYLIKTRGQQVTLSCSPISGHRSVSWYQQTPGQGLQFLFEYFSETQRNKGNFPGRFSGRQFSNSRSEMNVSTLELGDSALYLCASSPTPGLAGAPSTDTQYFGPGTRLTVL.

This CDR3 is CAWSGGGNEQFF. CDR3 in DNA: TGTGCCTGGAGTGGGGGAGGAAATGAGCAGTTCTTC. J is TRBJ2-1 and V is TRBV30, with a possible D match to TRBD2 (6 bases). Germline V gene data show CDR1 as GTSNPN and CDR2 as SVGIG (reference sequence). The V gene lost 1 base and the J gene lost 7 bases, with 8 bases spanning the gap. The length of the CDR3 is 12 residues. The full variable domain, rest sourced from reference TRBV30 and TRBJ2-1, is SQTIHQWPATLVQPVGSPLSLECTVEGTSNPNLYWYRQAAGRGLQLLFYSVGIGQISSEVPQNLSASRPQDRQFILSSKKLLLSDSGFYLCAWSGGGNEQFFGPGTRLTVL.